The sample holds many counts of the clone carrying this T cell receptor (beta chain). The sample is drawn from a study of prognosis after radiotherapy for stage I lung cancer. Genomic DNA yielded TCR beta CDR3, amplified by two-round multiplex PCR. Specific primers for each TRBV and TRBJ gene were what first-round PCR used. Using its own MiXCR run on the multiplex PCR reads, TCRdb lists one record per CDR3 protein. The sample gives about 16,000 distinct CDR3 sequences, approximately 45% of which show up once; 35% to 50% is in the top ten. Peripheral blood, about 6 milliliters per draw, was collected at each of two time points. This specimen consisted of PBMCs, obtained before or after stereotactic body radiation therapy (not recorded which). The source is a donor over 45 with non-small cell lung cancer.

The CDR3 DNA sequence: TGTGCCAGCAGCCCCCGGGACAGGATAGGGGGCAATCAGCCCCAGCATTTT. Its protein is CASSPRDRIGGNQPQHF. J is TRBJ1-5 and V is TRBV7-8; 8 nucleotides align to TRBD1. The CDR3 sequence is 17 residues long. Germline assignment: CDR1 SGHVS and CDR2 FQNEAQ. Unmatched junction bases numbered 11, after V lost 5 bases and J lost 2 bases.